This T cell receptor beta chain emerged from a study of tumor and adjacent non-tumor tissue in lung cancer. The overall study: The cohort had approximately 12 adenocarcinoma, a couple of squamous cell and 1 small cell patients. Study-wide points: TCR diversity was significantly greater in tumor than normal lung tissue.

TCRbeta libraries were built with three rounds of nested PCR, modified from ARM-PCR. TCRdb re-analysed the multiplex PCR reads in MiXCR, keeping a single row per CDR3 protein. The sample lists approximately 150,000 distinct CDR3 sequences, approximately 64% occurring once. The V and J ends lost 3 bases and 10 bases, in that order; junction bases with no gene match: 9. This CDR3 comprises 14 residues. RNA was extracted from bulk tissue without any cell sorting. This clonotype appeared many times. Its target is not known. This TCR was recovered from a man in his 60s with small cell lung cancer. V is TRBV12-3 or TRBV12-4 and J is TRBJ2-1, with TRBD2 matching over 7 bases. The specimen was lung tumor tissue. The CDR3 DNA is TGTGCCAGCAGTTTTACTGCGGGAGTAGGCGAGCAGTTCTTC. Encoded protein: CASSFTAGVGEQFF.